This T cell receptor beta chain was observed in a study of blood T cells in healthy people across ages. This clonotype has a handful of counts. The V segment lost 6 bases and the J segment 3 bases; nucleotides outside the gene matches: 6. In germline, CDR1 is LGHNT, CDR2 FRNRAP. The CDR3 covers 14 residues. A second PCR, run for about 7 to 12 cycles, used a sample-barcoded 5' primer plus a J-beta primer mix. Every single cDNA molecule received a tag from a template-switch adaptor with 12 random nucleotides. Every individual sample yielded 2.5 million or more paired-end reads (each containing CDR3). From the 5' RACE reads, TCRdb called clonotypes with MiXCR, one entry per CDR3 protein. The table has some 1,000,000 distinct CDR3 sequences, about 25% seen once; the top ten hold 0.65% to 0.75%. These data were also filed under a second study, of T cells of mothers and their children. That work contributes: The shaping of TCR recombination output by thymic selection is similar in related and unrelated pairs. Slightly higher, non-significant overlap characterized related mother-child pairs relative to unrelated pairs.

The chain links TRBV12-5 to TRBJ2-7, with TRBD2 matching 9 bases. Sequencing was done on a sample of blood. This TCR was sampled from a girl aged 2 to 9 in good health. CDR3 DNA: TGTGCTAGTGGACGGAGCGGGAGGTACTACGAGCAGTACTTC. As protein: CASGRSGRYYEQYF.